The 24 T cell receptor beta chains below were found in one sample sequenced in a study of blood T cells in healthy people across ages (dated by TCRdb to the mid-2010s). The method behind the library was 5' RACE. Sequencing relied on an Illumina HiSeq 2500. A second PCR of roughly 7 to 12 cycles was run with a J-beta primer mix and a sample-barcoded 5' primer. The public reads were quality trimmed at Q25 with fastp and then assembled into clones with MiXCR by TCRdb, keeping productive beta chains. Entries that share a CDR3 protein sequence are merged under the most common genes and DNA. This sample lists fewer than 2,000,000 distinct CDR3 sequences; roughly 30% were detected once. The leading ten clones occupy 11% of the sample. Sequenced material: blood. The receptor source for this set is a woman in her 30s in good health.

V usage is TRBV6-2 or TRBV6-3 and J usage is TRBJ2-1; either TRBD1 or TRBD2 may supply D (5 bases each). The germline V gene encodes CDR1 MNHEY and CDR2 SVGEGT. Trimming stripped 5 bases from V and 10 bases from J, with 18 bases between. This CDR3 has 14 amino acids. CDR3 in amino acids: CASSPRGGNVEQFF. In DNA form, the CDR3 reads TGTGCCAGCAGTCCCCGTGGGGGTAACGTGGAGCAGTTCTTC.

Comment on this clonotype: Since a much larger clone is just one base distant, this may be a read error. V usage is TRBV5-1 and J usage is TRBJ2-1, with 7 bases that match TRBD1. There are 15 residues in the CDR3. In germline, CDR1 is SGHRS, CDR2 YFSETQ. CDR3 loop: CANSYSGTDNNEQFF. The CDR3 nucleotides are TGCGCCAACAGCTACTCCGGGACAGACAACAATGAGCAGTTCTTC.

On this clonotype: This CDR3 fails to terminate in the conserved phenylalanine or tryptophan, so it likely reflects a read error. The CDR3, as DNA: TGTGCCAGCAGCCTAGGGAGAAGCGGGGGGGCGTACAATGAGCAGTTCGTC. Translation: CASSLGRSGGAYNEQFV. The rearrangement uses TRBV5-4 and TRBJ2-1; 10 bases agree with TRBD2. The J segment lost 4 bases and the V segment lost 4 bases, leaving 11 bases of the junction unmatched. Germline V lookup: CDR1 SGHNT, CDR2 YYREEE (reference sequence). CDR3 size: 17 residues.

The chain employs TRBV7-9 and TRBJ1-5, with D perhaps matching TRBD1 (5 bases). The germline CDR1 and CDR2 sequences are SEHNR and FQNEAQ (reference sequence). CDR3 length: 14 amino acids. Trimming stripped 3 bases from V and 5 bases from J, with 11 bases between. Here the CDR3 reads CASSLGGLDQPQHF. The CDR3 DNA reads as TGTGCCAGCAGCTTGGGGGGTTTGGATCAGCCCCAGCATTTT.

CDR3 in amino acids: CASSATDGYGYTF. The DNA of the CDR3 is TGTGCCAGCAGCGCCACCGACGGGTATGGCTACACCTTC. The rearrangement joins TRBV9 to TRBJ1-2; no reliable D call. Looked up from germline, CDR1 is SGDLS and CDR2 is YYNGEE. CDR3 size: 13 residues. The V gene lost 3 bases and the J gene lost 5 bases, with 11 bases spanning the gap.

The table lists this clonotype with a count of one. At one end, the junction sequence differs from germline, possibly due to a read error. The chain has TRBV5-8 and TRBJ2-7; unclear D gene. This CDR3 is 12 amino acids long. The germline V gene has CDR1 SGHTS and CDR2 YDEGEE. The CDR3 sequence: CVSSLQAYEQYF. As DNA, the CDR3 is TGTGTCAGCAGCTTGCAGGCCTACGAGCAGTACTTC.

This clonotype was recorded many times. The V gene is TRBV10-3, the J gene TRBJ2-1, with D perhaps TRBD2 (5 bases). The CDR3 is 17 amino acids. V was clipped by 2 bases and J by 3 bases, with 17 bases between them. Germline CDR1 and CDR2: ENHRY and SYGVKD. The CDR3 DNA is TGTGCCATCAGTGAGCCGAGTCCGGGGAAGAGCTACAATGAGCAGTTCTTC. The encoded protein is CAISEPSPGKSYNEQFF.

In regard to this clonotype: This could be a read error, since a much larger clone is one nucleotide away. CDR3 in amino acids: CASSQAATSVRRNEQFF. The CDR3 DNA reads TGTGCCAGCAGCCAAGCAGCAACTAGCGTGAGAAGGAATGAGCAGTTCTTC. V and J are TRBV4-2 and TRBJ2-1; 7 bases are shared with TRBD2. The CDR3 has 17 amino acids. Germline CDR1 and CDR2: LGHNA and YNFKEQ. V lost 1 base, J lost 7 bases, and 13 bases stayed unmatched.

This clonotype was detected many times. The rearrangement joins TRBV12-3 or TRBV12-4 to TRBJ2-5; 10 bases are shared with TRBD2. This CDR3 has 14 amino acids. V was clipped by 6 bases and J by 4 bases; unmatched bases: 5. The CDR3: CASRYSGRGETQYF. In DNA form, the CDR3 reads TGTGCCAGCAGATACAGCGGGAGGGGAGAGACCCAGTACTTC.

The genes are TRBV15 and TRBJ1-2; D is undetermined. There are 16 residues in the CDR3. With 3 bases removed from V and 7 bases from J, the gap between germline ends came to 21 bases. The germline CDR1 and CDR2 sequences are LNHNV and YYDKDF (reference sequence). Here the CDR3 DNA reads TGTGCCACCAGCAGGGCACTGACTGATCTCCAGGCTGGCTACACCTTC. Translated, it gives CATSRALTDLQAGYTF.

The chain is built from TRBV28 and TRBJ1-2; no reliable D call. Germline CDR1 is MDHEN and CDR2 is SYDVKM. V lost 11 bases to trimming and J lost 0 bases, with 10 bases between them. CDR3 length: 12 amino acids. The CDR3 loop is CASGRANYGYTF. The CDR3 nucleotides read TGTGCCTCGGGGAGAGCTAACTATGGCTACACCTTC.

This clonotype has at least ten counts. The CDR3 spells CAWSMWVPPYEQYF. The CDR3 nucleotides are TGTGCCTGGAGTATGTGGGTTCCTCCCTACGAGCAGTACTTC. J is TRBJ2-7 and V is TRBV30; D not resolved. V lost 2 bases, J lost 2 bases, and 13 bases lay in between. CDR1 is GTSNPN and CDR2 is SVGIG in the germline V gene (reference sequence). The CDR3 extends over 14 amino acids.

The table lists this clonotype with a few counts. The chain employs TRBV2 and TRBJ1-2; D gene unclear. The CDR3 is 13 residues long. The V end lost 6 bases, the J end lost 3 bases, and 11 bases lay between the germline ends. Germline V lookup: CDR1 SNHLY, CDR2 FYNNEI. The CDR3 loop is CASRLASYYGYTF. DNA of the CDR3: TGTGCCAGCAGGCTGGCGAGCTACTATGGCTACACCTTC.

The chain joins TRBV6-6 to TRBJ2-7; 10 bases are shared with TRBD1. Germline assignment: CDR1 MNHNY and CDR2 SVGAGI (reference sequence). The ends lost 7 bases at V and 4 bases at J; junction bases unmatched: 7. The CDR3 has 14 amino acids. CDR3 sequence: CASNPGTGVYEQYF. The CDR3 nucleotides are TGTGCCAGCAATCCCGGGACAGGGGTTTACGAGCAGTACTTC.

The rearrangement links TRBV20-1 to TRBJ2-5; D tentatively reads TRBD1 or TRBD2 (5 bases each). The germline gives CDR1 DFQATT, CDR2 SNEGSKA (reference sequence). The CDR3 spans 16 residues. Trimming cost V 3 bases and J 1 base, with 18 bases left between them. CDR3 in DNA: TGCAGTGCTAGCCTGTGGGGGTGGGGGACCCAAGAGACCCAGTACTTC. Residues: CSASLWGWGTQETQYF.

Remarks on this clonotype: A much larger clone lies a single base off, so this may be a read error. This sequence joins TRBV12-3 or TRBV12-4 and TRBJ2-3; possible D gene TRBD2, 6 bases. The CDR3 is 15 amino acids. The CDR3, as DNA: TGTGCCAGCAGTTTATCGGGGGACTTCACAGATGCGCAGTATTTT. Translation gives CASSLSGDFTDAQYF.

The rearrangement links TRBV2 to TRBJ2-1; possibly TRBD2 for D (6 bases). From germline, CDR1 is SNHLY and CDR2 FYNNEI. The CDR3 has 16 amino acids. V gave up 6 bases and J gave up 4 bases, with 19 bases separating them. This CDR3 is CASSEMEGFGYNEQFF. CDR3 sequence (DNA): TGTGCCAGCAGCGAAATGGAGGGGTTCGGATACAATGAGCAGTTCTTC.

This clonotype was seen more than once but under ten times. The gene calls are TRBV5-1 and TRBJ2-1; D unresolved. The germline CDR1 and CDR2 sequences are SGHRS and YFSETQ. The CDR3 runs 14 residues. The V end was cut by 4 bases, the J end by 5 bases, with 13 bases between. The CDR3 bases are TGCGCCAGCAGCCTTAGTTGGTCAAACAATGAGCAGTTCTTC. It codes for CASSLSWSNNEQFF.

The chain joins TRBV5-1 to TRBJ2-7; perhaps TRBD2 as D (6 bases). TRBJ2-5 explains the end of the DNA better; the J call may be wrong. This CDR3 spans 16 amino acids. The V gene's germline CDR1 is SGHRS and CDR2 YFSETQ. The CDR3: CASGNAPGANFETQYF. The CDR3, as DNA: TGCGCCAGCGGCAACGCCCCGGGAGCCAATTTTGAGACCCAGTACTTC.

J is TRBJ1-6 and V is TRBV13; D is perhaps TRBD1 (6 bases). CDR3 length: 17 amino acids. V was trimmed by 6 bases and J by 5 bases, leaving 20 bases between them. Germline CDR1 is PRHDT and CDR2 is FYEKMQ (reference sequence). This CDR3 reads CASRSTGQGSNNSPLHF. In nucleotides, the CDR3 is TGTGCCAGCAGATCCACAGGGCAGGGGTCGAATAATTCACCCCTCCACTTT.

As regards this clonotype: At one boundary the junction diverges from the germline segment, which might be a read error. The chain links TRBV6-1 to TRBJ1-5; D unclear. This CDR3 is built from 14 residues. Germline V gene sequence: CDR1 MNHNS, CDR2 SASEGT. The CDR3 loop is CASSARGNNQSQHF. In nucleotides, the CDR3 is TGTGCCAGCAGTGCAAGAGGGAACAATCAGTCCCAGCATTTT.

This rearrangement joins TRBV5-1 to TRBJ2-1; no definite D call. There are 14 residues in the CDR3. The V and J ends lost 0 bases and 0 bases respectively, with 4 bases between them. Germline assignment: CDR1 SGHRS and CDR2 YFSETQ. The CDR3 sequence: CASSLEYSYNEQFF. CDR3 DNA: TGCGCCAGCAGCTTGGAGTACTCCTACAATGAGCAGTTCTTC.

This clonotype was recorded a few times. CDR3 in amino acids: CAWNGRGPAEAFF. Here the CDR3 DNA reads TGTGCCTGGAATGGCAGGGGGCCGGCTGAAGCTTTCTTT. V gene TRBV30 combines with J gene TRBJ1-1, with 8 bases lining up with TRBD1. The V segment lost 4 bases and the J segment 6 bases; nucleotides outside the gene matches: 7. The CDR3 is 13 amino acids. Germline V gene sequence: CDR1 GTSNPN, CDR2 SVGIG (reference sequence).

This clonotype has just a few counts. The genes are TRBV12-3 or TRBV12-4 and TRBJ2-1; D remains unclear. This CDR3 is built from 15 residues. Trimming removed 6 bases at V and 1 base at J, with 13 bases between. The CDR3 here is CASSPPTESYNEQFF. The CDR3 bases are TGTGCCAGCAGCCCCCCCACAGAATCCTACAATGAGCAGTTCTTC.